Described below is a single T cell receptor (beta chain) sequence and its context. The specificity of this receptor is unknown. No per-base quality is available; no much larger clone lies one base away. Germline trimming amounts to 7 bases on V and 0 bases on J, with 15 as the count of junction bases outside the gene matches. The germline V gene specifies MNHEY as CDR1 and SVGEGT as CDR2. The CDR3 spans 19 residues, from the cysteine through the phenylalanine. The entry retains the CDR3 DNA only, 57 bases that are in frame from base 1. This specimen comes from a study of type 1 regulatory T cells (dated by TCRdb to the early 2020s). At the level of the whole study: An in vitro protocol by which a Tr1-enriched, alloantigen-specific CD4 T cell product named T-allo10 was generated was characterized in the study. T-allo10 was being tested clinically in patients with hematological malignancies who were undergoing allogeneic hematopoietic stem cell transplantation.

General conclusions and limits of the study: Compared with non-Tr1 cells, Tr1 cells had a narrower TCR repertoire, and the study took this difference to reflect clonal expansion driven by alloantigen.

Sequencing was carried out with an Illumina MiSeq. The public reads were quality trimmed at Q25 with fastp and then assembled into clones with MiXCR by TCRdb, keeping productive beta chains. Each record represents a unique CDR3 protein, reported with the most common genes and DNA among its rows. The sample table lists some 60,000 distinct CDR3 sequences, 60% to 65% of them with a count of one. Clones ranked in the top ten supply less than 2% of the sample. The TCR originated in a human donor in good health. The sequence joins TRBV6-2 or TRBV6-3 to TRBJ2-1, and TRBD2 aligns with 10 junction nucleotides. Sequenced sample: cultured non-Tr1 T cells, either the whole culture or a sorted T cell fraction (not recorded which). The label giving this sample's cell subset or site can be read as: non-Tr1 population from the T-allo10 product. The CDR3 region reads CASNWASGRQSPSYNEQFF. The DNA sequence is TGTGCCAGCAATTGGGCTAGCGGGAGACAATCCCCCTCCTACAATGAGCAGTTCTTC.